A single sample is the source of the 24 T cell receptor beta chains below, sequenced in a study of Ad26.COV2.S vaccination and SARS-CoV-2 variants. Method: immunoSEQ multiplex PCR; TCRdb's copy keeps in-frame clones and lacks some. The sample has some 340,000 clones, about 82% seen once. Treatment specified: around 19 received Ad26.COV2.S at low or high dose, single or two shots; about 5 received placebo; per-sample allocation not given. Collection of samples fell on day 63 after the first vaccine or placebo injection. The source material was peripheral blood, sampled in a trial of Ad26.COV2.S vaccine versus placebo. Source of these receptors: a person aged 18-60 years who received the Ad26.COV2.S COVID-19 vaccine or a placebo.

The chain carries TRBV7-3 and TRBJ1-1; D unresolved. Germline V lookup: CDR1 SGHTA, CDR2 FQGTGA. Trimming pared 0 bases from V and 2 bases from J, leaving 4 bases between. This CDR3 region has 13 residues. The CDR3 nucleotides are TGTGCCAGCAGCTTAACGGGAAACACTGAAGCTTTCTTT. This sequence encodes CASSLTGNTEAFF.

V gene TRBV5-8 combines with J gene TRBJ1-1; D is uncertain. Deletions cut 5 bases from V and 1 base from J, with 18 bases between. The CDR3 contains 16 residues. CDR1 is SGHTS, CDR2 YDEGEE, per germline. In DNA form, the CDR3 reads TGTGCCAGCAGTTACCGTACGGGGATCCCGAACACTGAAGCTTTCTTT. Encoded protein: CASSYRTGIPNTEAFF. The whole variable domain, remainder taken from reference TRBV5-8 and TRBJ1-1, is EAGVTQSPTHLIKTRGQQATLRCSPISGHTSVYWYQQALGLGLQFLLWYDEGEERNRGNFPPRFSGRQFPNYSSELNVNALELEDSALYLCASSYRTGIPNTEAFFGQGTRLTVV.

The DNA for the CDR3 is TGTGCCAGCTCACCTGGACTTGTGGGGGATACAGGAAACACCATATATTTT. Its protein is CASSPGLVGDTGNTIYF. The J gene is TRBJ1-3, the V gene TRBV18, with a weak D call TRBD1 (5 bases). Trimming stripped 3 bases from V and 4 bases from J, with 19 bases between. Germline CDR1 reads KGHSH; CDR2 reads LQKENI. There are 17 residues in the CDR3.

DNA for the CDR3: TGCGCCAGCAGCGTGAACGGAGATGAGCAGTACTTC. Protein: CASSVNGDEQYF. The chain is built from TRBV5-1 and TRBJ2-7; D unclear. The germline gives CDR1 SGHRS, CDR2 YFSETQ. Trimming removed 4 bases at V and 7 bases at J, with 12 bases between. CDR3 length equals 12 residues.

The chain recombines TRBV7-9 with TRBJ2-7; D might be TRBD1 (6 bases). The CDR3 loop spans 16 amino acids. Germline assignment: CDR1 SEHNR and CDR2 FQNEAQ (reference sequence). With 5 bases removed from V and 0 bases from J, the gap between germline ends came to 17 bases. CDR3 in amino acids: CASSQIRDISSYEQYF. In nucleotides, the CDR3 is TGTGCCAGCAGCCAAATTAGGGACATCAGCTCCTACGAGCAGTACTTC.

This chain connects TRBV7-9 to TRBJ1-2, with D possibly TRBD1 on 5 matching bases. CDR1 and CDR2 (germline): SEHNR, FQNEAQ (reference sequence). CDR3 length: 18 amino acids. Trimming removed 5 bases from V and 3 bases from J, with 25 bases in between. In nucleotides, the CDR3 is TGTGCCAGCAGCCGACTGACCCCGACAGCGGGGGAGTACTATGGCTACACCTTC. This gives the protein CASSRLTPTAGEYYGYTF.

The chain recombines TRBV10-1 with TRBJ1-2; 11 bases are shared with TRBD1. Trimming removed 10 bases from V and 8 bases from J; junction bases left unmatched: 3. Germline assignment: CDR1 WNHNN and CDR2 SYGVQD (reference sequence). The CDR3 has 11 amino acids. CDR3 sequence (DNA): TGCGCCAACGGACAGGGGGCAGGCTACACCTTC. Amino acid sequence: CANGQGAGYTF.

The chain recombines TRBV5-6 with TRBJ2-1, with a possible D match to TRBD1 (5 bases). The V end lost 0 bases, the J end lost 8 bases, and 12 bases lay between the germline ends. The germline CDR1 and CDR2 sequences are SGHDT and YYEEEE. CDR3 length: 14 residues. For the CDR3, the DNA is TGTGCCAGCAGCTTGGGACAGAAGTGGGATGAGCAGTTCTTC. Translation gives CASSLGQKWDEQFF. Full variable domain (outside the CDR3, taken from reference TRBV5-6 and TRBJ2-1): DAGVTQSPTHLIKTRGQQVTLRCSPKSGHDTVSWYQQALGQGPQFIFQYYEEEERQRGNFPDRFSGHQFPNYSSELNVNALLLGDSALYLCASSLGQKWDEQFFGPGTRLTVL.

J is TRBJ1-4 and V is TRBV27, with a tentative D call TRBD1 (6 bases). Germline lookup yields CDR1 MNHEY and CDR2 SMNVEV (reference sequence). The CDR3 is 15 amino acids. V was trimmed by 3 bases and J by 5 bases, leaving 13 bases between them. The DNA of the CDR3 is TGTGCCAGCAGTTTGGCCGGGACAAGCAATGAAAAACTGTTTTTT. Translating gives CASSLAGTSNEKLFF.

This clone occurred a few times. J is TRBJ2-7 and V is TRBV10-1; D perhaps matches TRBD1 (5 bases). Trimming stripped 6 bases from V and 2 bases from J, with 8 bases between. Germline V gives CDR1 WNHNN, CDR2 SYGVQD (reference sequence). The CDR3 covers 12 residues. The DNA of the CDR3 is TGCGCCAGCAGGGGGCTAACCTACGAGCAGTACTTC. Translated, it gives CASRGLTYEQYF.

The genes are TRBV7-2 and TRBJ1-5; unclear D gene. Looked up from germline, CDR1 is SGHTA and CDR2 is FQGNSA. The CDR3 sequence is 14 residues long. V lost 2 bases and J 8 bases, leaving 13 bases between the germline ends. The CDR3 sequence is CASSLMTTREPQHF. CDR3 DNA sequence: TGTGCCAGCAGCTTAATGACAACGCGGGAGCCCCAGCATTTT.

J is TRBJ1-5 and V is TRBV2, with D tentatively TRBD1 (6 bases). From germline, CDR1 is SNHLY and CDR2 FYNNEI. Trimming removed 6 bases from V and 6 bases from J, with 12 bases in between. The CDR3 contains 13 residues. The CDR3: CASSVTGFQPQHF. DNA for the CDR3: TGTGCCAGCAGCGTGACAGGTTTTCAGCCCCAGCATTTT.

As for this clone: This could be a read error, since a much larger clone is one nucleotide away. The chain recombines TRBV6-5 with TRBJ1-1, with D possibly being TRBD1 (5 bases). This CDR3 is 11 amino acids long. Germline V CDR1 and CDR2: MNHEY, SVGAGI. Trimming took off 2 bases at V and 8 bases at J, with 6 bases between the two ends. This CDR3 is CASSYGGEAFF. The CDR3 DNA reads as TGTGCCAGCAGTTACGGGGGAGAAGCTTTCTTT.

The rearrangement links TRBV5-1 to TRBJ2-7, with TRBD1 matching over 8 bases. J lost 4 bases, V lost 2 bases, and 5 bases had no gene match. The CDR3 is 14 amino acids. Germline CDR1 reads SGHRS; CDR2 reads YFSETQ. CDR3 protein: CASSFKGQEYEQYF. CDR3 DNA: TGCGCCAGCAGCTTTAAGGGACAGGAGTACGAGCAGTACTTC.

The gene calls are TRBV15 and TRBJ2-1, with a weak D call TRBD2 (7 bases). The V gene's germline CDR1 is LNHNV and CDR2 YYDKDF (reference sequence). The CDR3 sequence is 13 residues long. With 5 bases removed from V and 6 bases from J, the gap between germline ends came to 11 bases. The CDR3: CATSGGAINEQFF. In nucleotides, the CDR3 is TGTGCCACCAGCGGGGGGGCCATCAATGAGCAGTTCTTC.

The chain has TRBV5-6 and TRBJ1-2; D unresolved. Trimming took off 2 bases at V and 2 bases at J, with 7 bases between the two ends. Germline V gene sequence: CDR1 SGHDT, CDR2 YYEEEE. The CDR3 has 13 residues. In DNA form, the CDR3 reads TGTGCCAGCAGCTTAACAGAAAACTATGGCTACACCTTC. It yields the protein CASSLTENYGYTF.

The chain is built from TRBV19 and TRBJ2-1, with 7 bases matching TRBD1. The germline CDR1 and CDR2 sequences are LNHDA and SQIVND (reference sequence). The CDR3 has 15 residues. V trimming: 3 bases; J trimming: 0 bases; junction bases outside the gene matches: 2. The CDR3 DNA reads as TGTGCCAGTAGTATCAGGGGGAACTCCTACAATGAGCAGTTCTTC. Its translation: CASSIRGNSYNEQFF.

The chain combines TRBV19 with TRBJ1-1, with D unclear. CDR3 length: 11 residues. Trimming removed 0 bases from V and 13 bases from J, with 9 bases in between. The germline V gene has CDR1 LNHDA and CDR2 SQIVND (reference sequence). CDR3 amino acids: CASSIDTRGFF. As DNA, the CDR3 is TGTGCCAGTAGTATAGACACTCGTGGTTTCTTT.

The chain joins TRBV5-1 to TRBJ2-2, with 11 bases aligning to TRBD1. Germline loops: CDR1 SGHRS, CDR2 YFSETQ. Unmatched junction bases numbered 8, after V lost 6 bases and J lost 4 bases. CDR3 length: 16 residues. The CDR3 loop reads CASKLAGTGGTGELFF. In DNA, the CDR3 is TGCGCCAGCAAACTGGCGGGGACAGGGGGCACCGGGGAGCTGTTTTTT.

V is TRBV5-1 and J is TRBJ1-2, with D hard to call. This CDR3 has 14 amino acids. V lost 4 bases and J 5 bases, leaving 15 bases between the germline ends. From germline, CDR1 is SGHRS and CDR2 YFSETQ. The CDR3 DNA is TGCGCCAGCAGCCCGGCGGCAGGAGAATATGGCTACACCTTC. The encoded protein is CASSPAAGEYGYTF.

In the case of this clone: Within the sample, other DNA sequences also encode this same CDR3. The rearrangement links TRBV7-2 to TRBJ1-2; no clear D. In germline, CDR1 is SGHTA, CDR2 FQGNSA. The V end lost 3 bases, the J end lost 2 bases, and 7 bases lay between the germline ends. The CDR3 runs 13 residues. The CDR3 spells CASSFRRNYGYTF. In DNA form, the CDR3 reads TGTGCCAGCAGCTTCCGCCGGAACTATGGCTACACCTTC.

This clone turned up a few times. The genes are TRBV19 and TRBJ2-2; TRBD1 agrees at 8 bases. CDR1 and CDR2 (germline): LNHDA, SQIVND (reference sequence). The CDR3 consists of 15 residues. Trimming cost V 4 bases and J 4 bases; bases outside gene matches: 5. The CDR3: CASSRDRMSTGELFF. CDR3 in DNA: TGTGCCAGTAGTAGGGACAGGATGTCCACCGGGGAGCTGTTTTTT.

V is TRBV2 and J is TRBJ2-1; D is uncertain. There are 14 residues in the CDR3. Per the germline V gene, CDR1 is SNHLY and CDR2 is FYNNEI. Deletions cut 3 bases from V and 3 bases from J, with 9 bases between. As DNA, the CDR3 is TGTGCCAGCAGTGAGATTGGTTTCTACAATGAGCAGTTCTTC. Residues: CASSEIGFYNEQFF.

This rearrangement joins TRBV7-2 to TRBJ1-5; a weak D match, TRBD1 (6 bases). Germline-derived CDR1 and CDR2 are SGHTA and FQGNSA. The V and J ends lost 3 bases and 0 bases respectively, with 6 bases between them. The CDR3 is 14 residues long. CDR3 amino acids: CASSFRGSNQPQHF. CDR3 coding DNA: TGTGCCAGCAGCTTCAGGGGTAGCAATCAGCCCCAGCATTTT.